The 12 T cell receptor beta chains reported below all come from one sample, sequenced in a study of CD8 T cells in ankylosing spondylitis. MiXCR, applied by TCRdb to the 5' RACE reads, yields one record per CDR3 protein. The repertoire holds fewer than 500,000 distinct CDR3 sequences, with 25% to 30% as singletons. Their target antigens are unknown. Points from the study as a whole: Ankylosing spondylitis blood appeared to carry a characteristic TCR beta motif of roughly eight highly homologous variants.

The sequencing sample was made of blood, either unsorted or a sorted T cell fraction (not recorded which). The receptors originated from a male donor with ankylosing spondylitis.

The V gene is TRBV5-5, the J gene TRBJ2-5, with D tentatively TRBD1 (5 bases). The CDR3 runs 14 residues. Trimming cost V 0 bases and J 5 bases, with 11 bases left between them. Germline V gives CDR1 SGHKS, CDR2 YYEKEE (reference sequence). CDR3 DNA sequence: TGTGCCAGCAGCTTGGCTTCAGGGATGGAGACCCAGTACTTC. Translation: CASSLASGMETQYF. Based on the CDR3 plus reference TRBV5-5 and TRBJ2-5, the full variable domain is DAGVTQSPTHLIKTRGQQVTLRCSPISGHKSVSWYQQVLGQGPQFIFQYYEKEERGRGNFPDRFSARQFPNYSSELNVNALLLGDSALYLCASSLASGMETQYFGPGTRLLVL.

The CDR3 is CASSFYTGTGELFF. The DNA of the CDR3 is TGTGCCAGCAGTTTTTACACAGGCACCGGGGAGCTGTTTTTT. V gene TRBV27 combines with J gene TRBJ2-2; perhaps TRBD1 as D (5 bases). V shed 3 bases and J shed 4 bases, with 9 bases lying between them. The germline V gene encodes CDR1 MNHEY and CDR2 SMNVEV (reference sequence). The CDR3 runs 14 residues.

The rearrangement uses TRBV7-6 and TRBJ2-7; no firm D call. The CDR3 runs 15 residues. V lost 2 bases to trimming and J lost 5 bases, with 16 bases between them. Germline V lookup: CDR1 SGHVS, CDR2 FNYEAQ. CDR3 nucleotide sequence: TGTGCCAGCAGCTTACGGGTCTCCAACTGGGACGAGCAGTACTTC. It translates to CASSLRVSNWDEQYF.

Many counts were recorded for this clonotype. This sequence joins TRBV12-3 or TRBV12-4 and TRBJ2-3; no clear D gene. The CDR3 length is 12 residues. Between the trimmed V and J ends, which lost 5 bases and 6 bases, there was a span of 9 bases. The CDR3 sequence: CASSPRTDTQYF. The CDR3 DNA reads TGTGCCAGCAGTCCCCGTACGGATACGCAGTATTTT.

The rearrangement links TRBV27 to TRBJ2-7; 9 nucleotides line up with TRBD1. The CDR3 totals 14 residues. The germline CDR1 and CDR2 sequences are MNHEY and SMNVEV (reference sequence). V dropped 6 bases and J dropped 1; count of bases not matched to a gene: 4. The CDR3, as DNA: TGTGCCAGCAGAAGGACAGGGGAGTCCTACGAGCAGTACGTC. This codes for CASRRTGESYEQYV.

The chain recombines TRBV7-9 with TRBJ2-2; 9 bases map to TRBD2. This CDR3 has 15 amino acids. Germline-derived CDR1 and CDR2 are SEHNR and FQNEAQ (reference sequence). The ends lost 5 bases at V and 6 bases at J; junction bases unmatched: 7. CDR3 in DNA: TGTGCCAGCAGCACGGGACTAGCCGGGGCCGGGGAGCTGTTTTTT. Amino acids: CASSTGLAGAGELFF.

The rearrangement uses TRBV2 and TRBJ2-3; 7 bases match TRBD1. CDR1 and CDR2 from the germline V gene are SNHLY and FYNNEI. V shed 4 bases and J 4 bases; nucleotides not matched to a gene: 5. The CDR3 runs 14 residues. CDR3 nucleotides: TGTGCCAGCAGTGCCGACAGGGCCGCAGATACGCAGTATTTT. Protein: CASSADRAADTQYF.

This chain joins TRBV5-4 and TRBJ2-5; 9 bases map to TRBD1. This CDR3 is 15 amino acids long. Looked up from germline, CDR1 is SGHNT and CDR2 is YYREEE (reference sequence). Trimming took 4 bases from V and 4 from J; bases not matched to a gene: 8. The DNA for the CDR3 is TGTGCCAGCAGCCCCCCGGGACAGGGACGAGAGACCCAGTACTTC. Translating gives CASSPPGQGRETQYF.

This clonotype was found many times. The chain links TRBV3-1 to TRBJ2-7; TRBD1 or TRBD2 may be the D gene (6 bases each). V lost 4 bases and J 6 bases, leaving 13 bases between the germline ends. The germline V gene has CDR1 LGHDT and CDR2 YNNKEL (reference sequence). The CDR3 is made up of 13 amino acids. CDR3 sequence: CASSPRKGGEQYF. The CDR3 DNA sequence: TGTGCCAGCAGCCCCCGAAAGGGGGGCGAGCAGTACTTC.

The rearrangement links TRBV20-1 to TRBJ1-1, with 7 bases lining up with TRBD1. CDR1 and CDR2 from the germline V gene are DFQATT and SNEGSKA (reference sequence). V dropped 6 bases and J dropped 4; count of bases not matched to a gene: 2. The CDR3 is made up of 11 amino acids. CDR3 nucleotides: TGCAGTGCCGACAGGGCCACTGAAGCTTTCTTT. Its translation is CSADRATEAFF.

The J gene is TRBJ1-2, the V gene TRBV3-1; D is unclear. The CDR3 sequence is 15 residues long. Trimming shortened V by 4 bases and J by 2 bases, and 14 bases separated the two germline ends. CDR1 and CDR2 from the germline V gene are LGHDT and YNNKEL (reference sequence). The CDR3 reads CASSLLKTRNYGYTF. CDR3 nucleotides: TGTGCCAGCAGCCTCCTTAAGACAAGGAACTATGGCTACACCTTC.

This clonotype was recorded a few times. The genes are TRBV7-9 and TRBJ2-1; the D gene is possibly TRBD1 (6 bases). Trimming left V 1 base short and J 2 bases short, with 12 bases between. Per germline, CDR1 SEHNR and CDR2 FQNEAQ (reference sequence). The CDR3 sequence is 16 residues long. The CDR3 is CASSLGQGSPYNEQFF. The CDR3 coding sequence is TGTGCCAGCAGCTTAGGTCAGGGGTCTCCCTACAATGAGCAGTTCTTC.